Listed here are 5 T cell receptor beta chains from one sample, sequenced in a study of T cells in Graves' hyperthyroidism and ophthalmopathy. From RNA transcripts, TCR beta CDR3 regions were amplified. First-round RT-PCR with HTBI primers amplified the TCR CDR3 region. In TCRdb, the multiplex PCR reads were re-called with MiXCR into one record per CDR3 protein. The sample has 540,000 or so distinct CDR3 sequences, more than 15% seen once. The material sequenced was blood. Receptors originate from a woman in her 30s with Graves' hyperthyroidism.

The rearrangement links TRBV6-1 to TRBJ1-2; 7 nucleotides align to TRBD1. The CDR3 is made up of 13 amino acids. V trimming: 6 bases; J trimming: 6 bases; junction bases outside the gene matches: 7. Germline V gene data show CDR1 as MNHNS and CDR2 as SASEGT. The CDR3 loop is CASRADRVDGYTF. The CDR3 region has the DNA TGTGCCAGCAGAGCTGACAGGGTTGATGGCTACACCTTC.

Ten or more counts support this clonotype. The V and J genes are TRBV28 and TRBJ2-7, with 8 bases fitting TRBD1. The CDR3 totals 14 residues. Germline CDR1 MDHEN, CDR2 SYDVKM. Trimming took 4 bases from V and 7 from J; bases not matched to a gene: 9. The CDR3 reads CASSSGGRPREQYF. CDR3 nucleotide sequence: TGTGCCAGCAGTTCAGGGGGCCGGCCTCGGGAGCAGTACTTC.

This clonotype showed up just a few times. This sequence joins TRBV20-1 and TRBJ2-3; D is possibly TRBD2 (7 bases). Trimming took off 0 bases at V and 2 bases at J, with 15 bases between the two ends. The CDR3 sequence is 16 residues long. Germline CDR1 is DFQATT and CDR2 is SNEGSKA (reference sequence). CDR3 in amino acids: CSARDPGGDYTDTQYF. The CDR3 nucleotides are TGCAGTGCTAGAGATCCGGGGGGCGACTACACAGATACGCAGTATTTT.

This clonotype was counted at least ten times. The CDR3 nucleotides read TGTGCCAGCAGTGCATTTATTCGGGCCCCTGAAGCTTTCTTT. It yields the protein CASSAFIRAPEAFF. This rearrangement joins TRBV2 to TRBJ1-1; D unclear. V lost 4 bases to trimming and J lost 6 bases, with 15 bases between them. Germline CDR1 is SNHLY and CDR2 is FYNNEI. The CDR3 sequence is 14 residues long.

This chain joins TRBV2 and TRBJ1-6; D unclear. CDR1 SNHLY and CDR2 FYNNEI come from the germline V gene. Trimming shortened V by 0 bases and J by 8 bases, and 11 bases separated the two germline ends. The CDR3 spans 15 residues. The DNA of the CDR3 is TGTGCCAGCAGTGAAGCGACGCACAGATATTCACCCCTCCACTTT. Protein: CASSEATHRYSPLHF. The full variable domain, its missing parts supplied by reference TRBV2 and TRBJ1-6, is EPEVTQTPSHQVTQMGQEVILRCVPISNHLYFYWYRQILGQKVEFLVSFYNNEISEKSEIFDDQFSVERPDGSNFTLKIRSTKLEDSAMYFCASSEATHRYSPLHFGNGTRLTVT.